The entry that follows covers one T cell receptor beta chain sequence. When the RNA was reverse transcribed, random hexamers were used with an input of roughly 0.45 to 1 ug. The amplification used immunoSEQ multiplex PCR on TCR beta CDR3; it spanned 54 Vbeta and 13 Jbeta. TCRdb reprocessed the immunoSEQ multiplex PCR reads via MiXCR and lists one record per CDR3 protein. The sample consists of more than 95,000 distinct CDR3 sequences, more than 90% of them appearing once. The CDR3 sequence is 14 residues long. Between the trimmed V and J ends, which lost 7 bases and 1 base, there was a span of 8 bases. The sample belongs to a study of CD8 T cells in Susac syndrome. In the study overall: The Susac syndrome patients were therapy-naive, on corticosteroids, or on intravenous immunoglobulin alone at blood draw.

Sequencing of TCR beta was performed on blood CD8+ T cells and on blood CD4+ T cells. Patients with Susac syndrome met diagnostic criteria that were recently defined for definite or probable disease. The material sequenced was CD8+ T cells from PBMCs. The receptor was derived from a human donor with Susac syndrome. The genes are TRBV12-3 or TRBV12-4 and TRBJ2-6; D not resolved. The CDR3 DNA reads as TGTGCCAGCACTCTCCTGTCTGGGGCCAACGTCCTGACTTTC. Residues: CASTLLSGANVLTF.